What follows are 14 T cell receptor beta chains derived from one specimen sequenced in a study of immune evolution from preneoplasia to lung adenocarcinoma (dated by TCRdb to about 2021). Library creation used the immunoSEQ multiplex PCR assay. The table comes from immuneACCESS by way of TCRdb, which keeps in-frame sequences with V and J called. Part of the clones is missing from these tables; in studies checked, under half for an unresolved V gene and the rest for unknown reasons. Present in this sample are under 5,500 clones, 80% to 85% of which were seen just once. The top ten clonotypes cover about an eighth of the sample. The sequenced sample consisted of FFPE normal lung tissue adjacent to the tumor. These receptors were taken from a person between 50 and 70 years old with lung adenocarcinoma.

The rearrangement joins TRBV11-2 to TRBJ1-5; tentative D call: TRBD1 (5 bases). CDR3 length equals 14 residues. The V gene lost 5 bases and the J gene lost 4 bases, with 12 bases spanning the gap. CDR1 and CDR2 from the germline V gene are SGHAT and FQNNGV. In nucleotides, the CDR3 is TGTGCCAGCAGCCGGGACGGAGCAAATCAGCCCCAGCATTTT. Translation: CASSRDGANQPQHF.

This clone was counted once. This chain links TRBV7-9 with TRBJ2-1; 8 bases are shared with TRBD2. Germline values: CDR1 SEHNR, CDR2 FQNEAQ (reference sequence). The CDR3 is made up of 12 amino acids. The V segment lost 2 bases and the J segment 15 bases; nucleotides outside the gene matches: 6. This CDR3 is CASSLTGTSPFF. The CDR3 nucleotides read TGTGCCAGCAGCTTAACGGGGACTAGTCCGTTCTTC.

The chain links TRBV4-2 to TRBJ2-7; 10 bases are a match to TRBD1. The V segment lost 0 bases and the J segment 7 bases; nucleotides outside the gene matches: 6. The germline V gene has CDR1 LGHNA and CDR2 YNFKEQ. This CDR3 is built from 15 residues. The CDR3 coding sequence is TGTGCCAGCAGCCAAGAAGGGACAGGGGCAGGGGAGCAGTACTTC. Encoded protein: CASSQEGTGAGEQYF.

The chain is built from TRBV4-3 and TRBJ2-1, with D possibly being TRBD1 or TRBD2 (5 bases each). The V gene's germline CDR1 is LGHNA and CDR2 YSLEER. The length of the CDR3 is 15 residues. Trimming left V 4 bases short and J 4 bases short, with 14 bases between. The CDR3 here is CASSLGRDGYNEQFF. The CDR3 region has the DNA TGCGCCAGCAGCCTAGGCCGGGACGGTTACAATGAGCAGTTCTTC.

This rearrangement joins TRBV28 to TRBJ1-6; unclear D gene. This CDR3 is 13 amino acids long. CDR1 is MDHEN, CDR2 SYDVKM, per germline. Trimming removed 7 bases from V and 8 bases from J, with 12 bases in between. The CDR3 DNA sequence: TGTGCCAGCACCACACCCCCCGATTCACCCCTCCACTTT. Translation: CASTTPPDSPLHF.

The chain carries TRBV4-2 and TRBJ2-7; D is undetermined. There are 14 residues in the CDR3. Germline V gives CDR1 LGHNA, CDR2 YNFKEQ. V dropped 1 base and J dropped 3 bases, with 10 bases sitting between them. This CDR3 is CASSQGLRSYEQYF. In nucleotides, the CDR3 is TGTGCCAGCAGCCAAGGGCTAAGAAGCTACGAGCAGTACTTC.

The chain employs TRBV5-1 and TRBJ2-2, with 8 positions matching TRBD1. CDR3 size: 13 residues. Germline values: CDR1 SGHRS, CDR2 YFSETQ. The junction had 4 bases not matched to a gene; V was cut back by 8 bases and J by 4 bases. CDR3: CASRQGITGELFF. In DNA form, the CDR3 reads TGCGCCAGTCGACAGGGGATCACCGGGGAGCTGTTTTTT.

The rearrangement uses TRBV5-6 and TRBJ2-2, with 9 bases identical to TRBD1. This CDR3 has 16 amino acids. Germline V CDR1 and CDR2: SGHDT, YYEEEE. J gave up 2 bases and V 4 bases, and 6 bases lay outside the gene matches. The CDR3 here is CASSNLGQGNTGELFF. CDR3 DNA sequence: TGTGCCAGCAGCAACCTGGGACAGGGAAACACCGGGGAGCTGTTTTTT.

V is TRBV11-2 and J is TRBJ1-2; 8 positions match TRBD1. Germline V gene lookup returns CDR1 SGHAT and CDR2 FQNNGV. The CDR3 covers 15 residues. V shed 5 bases and J 6 bases; nucleotides not matched to a gene: 11. This CDR3 is CASSPPPGGRDGYTF. The CDR3, as DNA: TGTGCCAGCAGCCCCCCTCCAGGGGGCAGGGATGGCTACACCTTC.

V and J are TRBV20-1 and TRBJ1-2, with D hard to call. Germline lookup yields CDR1 DFQATT and CDR2 SNEGSKA (reference sequence). CDR3 size: 11 residues. The V gene lost 4 bases and the J gene lost 7 bases, with 10 bases spanning the gap. The CDR3 sequence is CSATDPSGYTF. CDR3 sequence (DNA): TGCAGTGCTACAGACCCCTCTGGCTACACCTTC.

The V and J genes are TRBV2 and TRBJ2-2; 7 positions match TRBD1. CDR3 length: 13 amino acids. The germline V gene has CDR1 SNHLY and CDR2 FYNNEI. J was trimmed by 6 bases and V by 5 bases; bases with no gene match: 3. The CDR3 DNA reads TGTGCCAGCAGTATAAGGGGGCCCGGGGAGCTGTTTTTT. It encodes CASSIRGPGELFF. Full variable domain (rest looked up from reference TRBV2 and TRBJ2-2): EPEVTQTPSHQVTQMGQEVILRCVPISNHLYFYWYRQILGQKVEFLVSFYNNEISEKSEIFDDQFSVERPDGSNFTLKIRSTKLEDSAMYFCASSIRGPGELFFGEGSRLTVL.

The rearrangement uses TRBV9 and TRBJ1-1; D gene uncertain. V dropped 4 bases and J dropped 6 bases, with 13 bases sitting between them. Germline V gene lookup returns CDR1 SGDLS and CDR2 YYNGEE. CDR3 length: 13 amino acids. CDR3 sequence (DNA): TGTGCCAGCAGCCCCTCCCCGGGTGCTGAAGCTTTCTTT. It specifies CASSPSPGAEAFF.

The rearrangement joins TRBV28 to TRBJ2-7; 8 bases fit TRBD1. The germline CDR1 and CDR2 sequences are MDHEN and SYDVKM. The CDR3 spans 15 residues. V lost 5 bases to trimming and J lost 0 bases; unmatched junction nucleotides: 6. The CDR3 DNA reads TGTGCCAGCAGTGGCGCAGGGGGCCTCTCCTACGAGCAGTACTTC. Translation: CASSGAGGLSYEQYF.

This clone was observed a few times. This chain connects TRBV19 to TRBJ2-7, with D possibly TRBD1 on 5 matching bases. The CDR3 totals 15 residues. V was trimmed by 6 bases and J by 3 bases, leaving 18 bases between them. CDR1 and CDR2 (germline): LNHDA, SQIVND (reference sequence). The CDR3 reads CASSANSQGRYEQYF. CDR3 sequence (DNA): TGTGCCAGTAGCGCGAATAGTCAGGGTCGCTACGAGCAGTACTTC. The full variable domain, completed using reference TRBV19 and TRBJ2-7, is DGGITQSPKYLFRKEGQNVTLSCEQNLNHDAMYWYRQDPGQGLRLIYYSQIVNDFQKGDIAEGYSVSREKKESFPLTVTSAQKNPTAFYLCASSANSQGRYEQYFGPGTRLTVT.